The 14 T cell receptor beta chains reported below all come from one sample, sequenced in a study of T cell repertoires in cytomegalovirus infection. Their antigens are not known. TCRdb processed the reads anew with MiXCR; each CDR3 protein has one entry. Among about 480,000 distinct CDR3 sequences listed, about 33% were seen once. Material: cultured PBMCs, obtained from culture after CMV antigen stimulation. These receptors all come from a human donor in good health (CMV status not recorded). Some clones in this sample may be carry-over from other donors' samples.

This clonotype showed up just a few times. The chain joins TRBV28 to TRBJ1-5, with 9 bases lining up with TRBD1. This CDR3 spans 17 amino acids. Germline CDR1 reads MDHEN; CDR2 reads SYDVKM. The trim removed 3 bases at V and 2 bases at J, leaving 8 bases unmatched. CDR3 amino acids: CASSLEQGAGGNQPQHF. In nucleotides, the CDR3 is TGTGCCAGCAGTTTGGAACAGGGGGCTGGGGGCAATCAGCCCCAGCATTTT.

This clonotype was found a few times. This rearrangement joins TRBV6-1 to TRBJ1-5, with no clear D. The CDR3 is made up of 15 amino acids. CDR1 and CDR2 from the germline V gene are MNHNS and SASEGT. The V and J ends lost 2 bases and 0 bases respectively, with 8 bases between them. The CDR3 DNA follows: TGTGCCAGCAGTGAATCCGGGCATAGCAATCAGCCCCAGCATTTT. It codes for CASSESGHSNQPQHF.

This clonotype was seen a few times. J is TRBJ2-5 and V is TRBV4-1, with 7 bases matching TRBD2. The V gene's germline CDR1 is MGHRA and CDR2 YSYEKL. The V and J ends lost 1 base and 0 bases, in that order; junction bases with no gene match: 5. The CDR3 is made up of 16 amino acids. The CDR3 DNA reads TGCGCCAGCAGCCAAGTCGACGGGGGGTACCAAGAGACCCAGTACTTC. Protein product: CASSQVDGGYQETQYF.

This sequence joins TRBV10-3 and TRBJ2-1; D is ambiguous. The V and J ends lost 7 bases and 7 bases respectively, with 11 bases between them. CDR1 is ENHRY, CDR2 SYGVKD, per germline. The CDR3 consists of 12 residues. The CDR3: CAITGIENEQFF. The CDR3 nucleotides read TGTGCCATCACTGGAATCGAGAATGAGCAGTTCTTC.

The sample holds a few counts of this clonotype. The chain links TRBV6-1 to TRBJ2-7; 7 bases match TRBD1. After removal of 6 bases from V and 5 bases from J, the junction contained 10 bases not matched to a gene. This CDR3 has 14 amino acids. Per the germline V gene, CDR1 is MNHNS and CDR2 is SASEGT. CDR3 protein: CASRTQGRFDEQYF. The CDR3 nucleotides read TGTGCCAGCAGAACACAGGGGCGTTTCGACGAGCAGTACTTC.

This clonotype was observed at least ten times. The rearrangement uses TRBV12-3 or TRBV12-4 and TRBJ1-5, with 11 positions matching TRBD1. The CDR3 loop spans 15 amino acids. J lost 7 bases, V lost 5 bases, and 7 bases had no gene match. In DNA form, the CDR3 reads TGTGCCAGCAGTGGGACAGGGGGAGGGGGCCAGCCCCAGCATTTT. This encodes CASSGTGGGGQPQHF.

The chain combines TRBV10-2 with TRBJ2-7; 11 positions match TRBD1. V lost 10 bases and J lost 6; bases outside the gene matches: 2. This CDR3 is 11 amino acids long. Germline V gives CDR1 WSHSY, CDR2 SAAADI. The CDR3 is CATGTGGEQYV. The CDR3, as DNA: TGCGCCACCGGGACAGGGGGCGAGCAGTACGTC.

The chain joins TRBV6-1 to TRBJ1-1; 7 bases map to TRBD1. The CDR3 is 16 residues long. With V trimmed by 7 bases and J by 8 bases, 19 bases remained unmatched. Per germline, CDR1 MNHNS and CDR2 SASEGT. CDR3 amino acids: CASTSRRNKGGGEAFF. CDR3 DNA: TGTGCCAGCACGAGCCGACGTAACAAGGGAGGGGGCGAAGCTTTCTTT.

The CDR3 bases are TGTGCCAGCAGTTTAGGTAGCGGGATTTTGGGGCGAGAGACCCAGTACTTC. This translates into CASSLGSGILGRETQYF. The V call is TRBV12-3 or TRBV12-4, the J call TRBJ2-5; 8 bases line up with TRBD2. CDR3 length: 17 amino acids. Trimming removed 1 base from V and 4 bases from J; junction bases left unmatched: 11.

The chain carries TRBV6-6 and TRBJ2-1; TRBD2 matches 13 bases. CDR3 length equals 17 residues. CDR1 is MNHNY and CDR2 is SVGAGI in the germline V gene (reference sequence). With V trimmed by 0 bases and J by 6 bases, 5 bases remained unmatched. The CDR3 DNA reads as TGTGCCAGCAGTTACTCGATTGGACTAGCGGGAGCCAATGAGCAGTTCTTC. Its translation: CASSYSIGLAGANEQFF.

V usage is TRBV19 and J usage is TRBJ2-1, with 8 nucleotides matching TRBD2. The length of the CDR3 is 17 residues. From germline, CDR1 is LNHDA and CDR2 SQIVND (reference sequence). Trimming removed 6 bases from V and 2 bases from J; junction bases left unmatched: 12. CDR3 nucleotide sequence: TGTGCCAGTAGAGGACAAGCTCGGGAGGGCCCCTACAATGAGCAGTTCTTC. Protein product: CASRGQAREGPYNEQFF.

The V call is TRBV6-5, the J call TRBJ1-1; D perhaps matches TRBD1 (6 bases). Germline values: CDR1 MNHEY, CDR2 SVGAGI. This CDR3 spans 16 amino acids. The V end lost 0 bases, the J end lost 5 bases, and 16 bases lay between the germline ends. The CDR3 region has the DNA TGTGCCAGCAGTTACTCGATCGTGACAGGATGGACTGAAGCTTTCTTT. As protein: CASSYSIVTGWTEAFF.

The genes are TRBV6-1 and TRBJ2-3; 14 positions match TRBD2. Germline V gene lookup returns CDR1 MNHNS and CDR2 SASEGT. The CDR3 length is 14 residues. V dropped 10 bases and J dropped 3; count of bases not matched to a gene: 3. This CDR3 reads CATGTSGRTDTQYF. The CDR3 nucleotides read TGTGCCACCGGGACTAGCGGGAGAACAGATACGCAGTATTTT.

Only a few counts were recorded for this clonotype. This rearrangement joins TRBV28 to TRBJ2-1; D assignment may be TRBD1 or TRBD2 (6 bases each). V lost 3 bases, J lost 9 bases, and 15 bases lay in between. CDR1 is MDHEN and CDR2 is SYDVKM in the germline V gene. The CDR3 consists of 14 residues. The CDR3 DNA sequence: TGTGCCAGCAGTTTGATGGGGGGCGTGGGTGAGCAGTTCTTC. The encoded protein is CASSLMGGVGEQFF.